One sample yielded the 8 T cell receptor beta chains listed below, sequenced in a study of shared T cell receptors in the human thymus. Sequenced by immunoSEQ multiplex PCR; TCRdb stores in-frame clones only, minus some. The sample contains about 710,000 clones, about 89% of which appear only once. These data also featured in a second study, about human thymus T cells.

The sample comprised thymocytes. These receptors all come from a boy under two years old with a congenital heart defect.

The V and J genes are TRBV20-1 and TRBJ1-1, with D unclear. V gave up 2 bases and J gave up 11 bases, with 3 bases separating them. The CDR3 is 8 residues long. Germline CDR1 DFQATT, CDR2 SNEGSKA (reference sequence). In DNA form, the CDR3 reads TGCAGTGCTAGACAGGCTTTCTTT. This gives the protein CSARQAFF.

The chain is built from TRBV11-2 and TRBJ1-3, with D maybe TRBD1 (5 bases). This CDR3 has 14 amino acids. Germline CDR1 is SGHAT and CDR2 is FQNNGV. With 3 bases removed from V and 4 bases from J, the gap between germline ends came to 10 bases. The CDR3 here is CASSFRETGNTIYF. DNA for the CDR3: TGTGCCAGCAGCTTCAGGGAAACAGGAAACACCATATATTTT. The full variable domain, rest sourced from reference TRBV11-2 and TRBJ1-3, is EAGVAQSPRYKIIEKRQSVAFWCNPISGHATLYWYQQILGQGPKLLIQFQNNGVVDDSQLPKDRFSAERLKGVDSTLKIQPAKLEDSAVYLCASSFRETGNTIYFGEGSWLTVV.

The CDR3 DNA follows: TGTGCCACCAGCAGAGAGATGGGGCTTAGCCAGCCCCAGCATTTT. It translates to CATSREMGLSQPQHF. V and J are TRBV15 and TRBJ1-5; D may be TRBD1 (5 bases). Germline V gene sequence: CDR1 LNHNV, CDR2 YYDKDF (reference sequence). The CDR3 has 15 residues. V was shortened by 0 bases and J by 7 bases, with 13 bases between the two germline ends.

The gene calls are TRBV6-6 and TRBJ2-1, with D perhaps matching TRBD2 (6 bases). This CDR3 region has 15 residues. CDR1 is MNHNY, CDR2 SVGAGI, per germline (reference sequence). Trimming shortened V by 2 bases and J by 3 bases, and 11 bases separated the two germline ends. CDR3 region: CASSYRRGNYNEQFF. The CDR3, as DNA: TGTGCCAGCAGTTACAGGAGGGGCAACTACAATGAGCAGTTCTTC.

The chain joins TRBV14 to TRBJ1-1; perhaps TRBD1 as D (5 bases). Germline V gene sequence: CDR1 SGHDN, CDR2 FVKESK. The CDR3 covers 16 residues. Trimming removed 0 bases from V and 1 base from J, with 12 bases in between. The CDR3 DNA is TGTGCCAGCAGCCAAGACCCGGGGGTTTCGAACACTGAAGCTTTCTTT. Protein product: CASSQDPGVSNTEAFF. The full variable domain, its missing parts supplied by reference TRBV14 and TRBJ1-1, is EAGVTQFPSHSVIEKGQTVTLRCDPISGHDNLYWYRRVMGKEIKFLLHFVKESKQDESGMPNNRFLAERTGGTYSTLKVQPAELEDSGVYFCASSQDPGVSNTEAFFGQGTRLTVV.

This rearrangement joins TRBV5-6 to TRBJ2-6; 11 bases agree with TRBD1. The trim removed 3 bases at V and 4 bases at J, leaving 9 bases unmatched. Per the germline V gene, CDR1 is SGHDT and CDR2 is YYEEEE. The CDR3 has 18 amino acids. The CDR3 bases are TGTGCCAGCAGCTCTGGAGGACAGGGGGCAAGGGGGGCCAACGTCCTGACTTTC. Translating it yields CASSSGGQGARGANVLTF.

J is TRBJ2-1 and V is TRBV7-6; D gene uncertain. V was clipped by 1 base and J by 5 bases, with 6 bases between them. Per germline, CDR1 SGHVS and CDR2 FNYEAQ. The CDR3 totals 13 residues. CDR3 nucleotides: TGTGCCAGCAGCTTAGACAGAAACAATGAGCAGTTCTTC. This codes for CASSLDRNNEQFF.

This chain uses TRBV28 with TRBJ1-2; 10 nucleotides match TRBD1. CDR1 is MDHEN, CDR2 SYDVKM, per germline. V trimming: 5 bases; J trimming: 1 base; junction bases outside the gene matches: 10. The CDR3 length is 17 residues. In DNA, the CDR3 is TGTGCCAGCAGTCCACCAAGGGGGACAGGGGTTAACTATGGCTACACCTTC. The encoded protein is CASSPPRGTGVNYGYTF.